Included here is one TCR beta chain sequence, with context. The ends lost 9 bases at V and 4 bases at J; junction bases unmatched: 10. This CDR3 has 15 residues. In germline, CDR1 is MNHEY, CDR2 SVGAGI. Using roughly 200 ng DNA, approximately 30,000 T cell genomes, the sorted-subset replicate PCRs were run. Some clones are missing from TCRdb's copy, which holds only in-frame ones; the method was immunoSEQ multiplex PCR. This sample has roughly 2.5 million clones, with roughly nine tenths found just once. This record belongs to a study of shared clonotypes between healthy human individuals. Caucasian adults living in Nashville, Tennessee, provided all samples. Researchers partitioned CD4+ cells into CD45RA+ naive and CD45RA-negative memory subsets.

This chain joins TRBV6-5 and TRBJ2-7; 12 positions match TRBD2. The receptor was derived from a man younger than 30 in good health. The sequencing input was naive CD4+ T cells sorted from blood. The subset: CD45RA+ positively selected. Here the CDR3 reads CARPPSGRAGYEQYF. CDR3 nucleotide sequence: TGTGCCAGACCTCCTAGCGGGAGGGCAGGTTACGAGCAGTACTTC.